The next 27 T cell receptor beta chains were all read from a single sample in a study of T cells in Graves' hyperthyroidism and ophthalmopathy. Amplification of TCR beta CDR3 regions was performed using RNA transcripts as template. Carried out on the TCR CDR3, a first-round RT-PCR used the HTBI primer set. In TCRdb, the multiplex PCR reads were re-called with MiXCR into one record per CDR3 protein. Altogether a few hundred thousand distinct CDR3 sequences are present, about 14% being singletons, with the ten largest covering around 19%. Sequenced input: blood. These receptors originate from a woman in her twenties or thirties with Graves' ophthalmopathy.

This clonotype was counted ten times or more. The CDR3 sequence: CASLVGFSGANVLTF. In nucleotides, the CDR3 is TGTGCCAGCCTGGTAGGGTTCTCTGGGGCCAACGTCCTGACTTTC. The chain is built from TRBV2 and TRBJ2-6; D gene unclear. V was trimmed by 8 bases and J by 0 bases, leaving 11 bases between them. There are 15 residues in the CDR3. The germline CDR1 and CDR2 sequences are SNHLY and FYNNEI.

About this clonotype itself: The germline gene is not matched at one end of the junction; a read error may be the cause. This chain joins TRBV7-8 and TRBJ2-7, with 7 bases aligning to TRBD1. CDR3 length: 15 residues. Germline assignment: CDR1 SGHVS and CDR2 FQNEAQ. As DNA, the CDR3 is TGTGTCAGCAGCTTAGGACAGGCCAGCTCCTACGAGCAGTACTTC. Its protein product is CVSSLGQASSYEQYF.

There are many counts of this clonotype. The chain employs TRBV13 and TRBJ1-2; 7 nucleotides align to TRBD1. This CDR3 contains 13 residues. Per germline, CDR1 PRHDT and CDR2 FYEKMQ (reference sequence). Trimming took 6 bases from V and 3 from J; bases not matched to a gene: 4. The chain's CDR3 is CASRQGLYYGYTF. CDR3 in DNA: TGTGCCAGCAGACAGGGGCTCTACTATGGCTACACCTTC.

The gene calls are TRBV27 and TRBJ2-6; 12 nucleotides align to TRBD1. After removal of 4 bases from V and 2 bases from J, the junction contained 3 bases not matched to a gene. The CDR3 runs to 17 residues. In germline, CDR1 is MNHEY, CDR2 SMNVEV (reference sequence). CDR3 region: CASSSGTGGAGANVLTF. CDR3 coding DNA: TGTGCCAGCAGTTCCGGGACAGGGGGCGCTGGGGCCAACGTCCTGACTTTC.

This clonotype was found many times. The J gene is TRBJ1-2, the V gene TRBV15; unclear D gene. The CDR3 loop spans 15 amino acids. Trimming took off 0 bases at V and 6 bases at J, with 14 bases between the two ends. Germline loops: CDR1 LNHNV, CDR2 YYDKDF (reference sequence). The CDR3 nucleotides are TGTGCCACCAGCAGAGATCTCGGGTACAACAATGGCTACACCTTC. Its translation is CATSRDLGYNNGYTF.

This clonotype was detected ten times or more. The chain employs TRBV7-9 and TRBJ2-7, with 7 positions matching TRBD1. Trimming removed 5 bases from V and 6 bases from J; junction bases left unmatched: 10. CDR1 is SEHNR and CDR2 is FQNEAQ in the germline V gene (reference sequence). The CDR3 extends over 14 amino acids. The CDR3 DNA sequence: TGTGCCAGCAGCATTGGAGACAGGGTAGTCGAGCAGTACTTC. Translating gives CASSIGDRVVEQYF.

Ten or more counts support this clonotype. The V gene is TRBV27, the J gene TRBJ1-3; TRBD1 is a possible D gene (5 bases). Trimming removed 6 bases at V and 0 bases at J, with 9 bases between. CDR1 is MNHEY, CDR2 SMNVEV, per germline (reference sequence). The CDR3 consists of 14 residues. As DNA, the CDR3 is TGTGCCAGCAGCCCAGGGTTCTCTGGAAACACCATATATTTT. Its translation: CASSPGFSGNTIYF.

Comments on this clonotype: One end of the junction is discordant with germline, which a read error may explain. This chain joins TRBV3-1 and TRBJ1-1, with D possibly TRBD1 on 5 matching bases. Germline CDR1 is LGHDT and CDR2 is YNNKEL (reference sequence). The CDR3 runs to 15 residues. The CDR3 loop is CATSQGSTMNTEAFF. CDR3 nucleotides: TGTGCCACCAGCCAGGGTTCTACTATGAACACTGAAGCTTTCTTT.

This clonotype appeared a few times. This chain links TRBV19 with TRBJ1-5, with 7 bases aligning to TRBD1. CDR1 is LNHDA and CDR2 is SQIVND in the germline V gene (reference sequence). V gave up 9 bases and J gave up 1 base; unmatched junction bases: 9. The CDR3 totals 15 residues. Here the CDR3 reads CASRQGDVSNQPQHF. CDR3 bases: TGTGCCAGCCGGCAGGGGGATGTCAGCAATCAGCCCCAGCATTTT.

This clonotype was detected ten times or more. V and J are TRBV15 and TRBJ1-5, with D perhaps matching TRBD1 (5 bases). Germline V lookup: CDR1 LNHNV, CDR2 YYDKDF (reference sequence). Trimming cost V 2 bases and J 5 bases, with 7 bases left between them. This CDR3 has 13 residues. The CDR3 loop is CATSRQGDQPQHF. The CDR3 DNA is TGTGCCACCAGCAGACAGGGTGATCAGCCCCAGCATTTT.

This clonotype was counted a few times. The chain carries TRBV4-2 and TRBJ2-1; 8 bases match TRBD1. V trimming: 0 bases; J trimming: 9 bases; junction bases outside the gene matches: 1. The germline CDR1 and CDR2 sequences are LGHNA and YNFKEQ. This CDR3 is built from 13 residues. The CDR3 is CASSQETGGEQFF. CDR3 in DNA: TGTGCCAGCAGCCAAGAAACAGGGGGTGAGCAGTTCTTC.

The V and J genes are TRBV4-1 and TRBJ2-5; a weak D match, TRBD2 (7 bases). There are 20 residues in the CDR3. CDR1 MGHRA and CDR2 YSYEKL come from the germline V gene. The V end was cut by 5 bases, the J end by 2 bases, with 30 bases between. The CDR3 spells CASSYKGGGPGAGEQETQYF. The CDR3 nucleotides read TGCGCCAGCAGCTACAAGGGGGGGGGGCCAGGGGCAGGCGAACAAGAGACCCAGTACTTC.

This clonotype was seen ten or more times. The gene calls are TRBV20-1 and TRBJ1-5; 7 nucleotides line up with TRBD1. Germline V CDR1 and CDR2: DFQATT, SNEGSKA (reference sequence). The CDR3 is made up of 14 amino acids. V lost 5 bases, J lost 0 bases, and 4 bases stayed unmatched. The CDR3 is CSARQGVSNQPQHF. The CDR3 bases are TGCAGTGCTCGACAGGGAGTTAGCAATCAGCCCCAGCATTTT.

This clonotype was counted at least ten times. The rearrangement joins TRBV27 to TRBJ2-7; D is perhaps TRBD2 (6 bases). The germline V and J ends were trimmed by 6 bases and 3 bases, with 12 bases remaining between them. The CDR3 runs to 13 residues. From germline, CDR1 is MNHEY and CDR2 SMNVEV (reference sequence). The CDR3 loop is CASRPEGYYEQYF. CDR3 in DNA: TGTGCCAGCAGGCCGGAGGGGTACTACGAGCAGTACTTC.

The chain has TRBV12-3 or TRBV12-4 and TRBJ1-2; D is ambiguous. The ends were cut back, 3 bases at V and 5 bases at J, with 10 bases in the middle. The CDR3 loop spans 13 amino acids. The CDR3 here is CASSFRRLYGYTF. DNA for the CDR3: TGTGCCAGCAGTTTTCGTCGTCTGTATGGCTACACCTTC.

This clonotype was observed once. The chain joins TRBV19 to TRBJ2-6; 7 bases map to TRBD1. The germline V gene encodes CDR1 LNHDA and CDR2 SQIVND (reference sequence). The CDR3 sequence is 16 residues long. V lost 7 bases, J lost 0 bases, and 6 bases stayed unmatched. The CDR3 DNA sequence: TGTGCCAGTACTTTGCCAGGGGGCTCTGGGGCCAACGTCCTGACTTTC. This codes for CASTLPGGSGANVLTF. Together with reference TRBV19 and TRBJ2-6, the CDR3 gives the full variable domain: DGGITQSPKYLFRKEGQNVTLSCEQNLNHDAMYWYRQDPGQGLRLIYYSQIVNDFQKGDIAEGYSVSREKKESFPLTVTSAQKNPTAFYLCASTLPGGSGANVLTFGAGSRLTVL.

Ten or more counts support this clonotype. The chain carries TRBV24-1 and TRBJ2-3; TRBD2 agrees at 8 bases. Germline CDR1 KGHDR, CDR2 SFDVKD. This CDR3 has 15 amino acids. V trimming: 5 bases; J trimming: 2 bases; junction bases outside the gene matches: 5. CDR3 nucleotide sequence: TGTGCCACCAGTGTGAGCGGGGGAAACACAGATACGCAGTATTTT. This codes for CATSVSGGNTDTQYF.

This clonotype was seen at least ten times. The rearrangement links TRBV7-2 to TRBJ2-5; TRBD2 aligns across 9 bases. After removal of 2 bases from V and 4 bases from J, the junction contained 2 bases not matched to a gene. The CDR3 extends over 14 amino acids. CDR1 is SGHTA and CDR2 is FQGNSA in the germline V gene. The CDR3 sequence: CASSLPSGAETQYF. The DNA for the CDR3 is TGTGCCAGCAGCTTACCTAGCGGGGCAGAGACCCAGTACTTC.

This clonotype showed up just a few times. V gene TRBV10-2 combines with J gene TRBJ2-2; 9 bases line up with TRBD2. The CDR3 runs to 11 residues. From germline, CDR1 is WSHSY and CDR2 SAAADI. The V segment lost 3 bases and the J segment 16 bases; nucleotides outside the gene matches: 3. The CDR3 is CASSEAGGRFF. In DNA form, the CDR3 reads TGCGCCAGCAGTGAAGCGGGGGGCCGGTTTTTT.

There are many counts of this clonotype. The chain couples TRBV28 to TRBJ1-4; no definite D call. V was shortened by 8 bases and J by 4 bases, with 11 bases between the two germline ends. Germline CDR1 is MDHEN and CDR2 is SYDVKM. CDR3 length equals 13 residues. CDR3: CASRPAGNEKLFF. CDR3 DNA sequence: TGTGCCAGCCGACCTGCGGGTAATGAAAAACTGTTTTTT.

Concerning this clonotype: Just one base apart from a much larger clone, this may be a read error. The chain carries TRBV7-6 and TRBJ1-5; TRBD1 might be the D (5 bases). The CDR3 totals 15 residues. Per germline, CDR1 SGHVS and CDR2 FNYEAQ. CDR3 bases: TGTGCCGGCAGCCCGCCGTCGGGGAGGGACCAGCCCCAGCATTTT. Translating it yields CAGSPPSGRDQPQHF.

This clonotype was observed a handful of times. This chain links TRBV20-1 with TRBJ2-2, with 7 bases matching TRBD2. CDR1 is DFQATT and CDR2 is SNEGSKA in the germline V gene (reference sequence). J gave up 4 bases and V 3 bases, and 11 bases lay outside the gene matches. There are 16 residues in the CDR3. CDR3 region: CSARLNSGPPTGELFF. CDR3 DNA: TGCAGTGCTAGGCTGAATAGCGGGCCCCCCACCGGGGAGCTGTTTTTT.

This clonotype was counted at least ten times. This chain uses TRBV19 with TRBJ1-1, with D perhaps matching TRBD1 (5 bases). This CDR3 spans 12 amino acids. CDR1 and CDR2 from the germline V gene are LNHDA and SQIVND (reference sequence). V lost 3 bases to trimming and J lost 6 bases, with 8 bases between them. CDR3 residues: CASSMTVAEAFF. CDR3 in DNA: TGTGCCAGTAGTATGACAGTAGCTGAAGCTTTCTTT.

The table lists this clonotype with many counts. The CDR3 loop reads CASSEDASTRGFDEKLFF. CDR3 DNA sequence: TGTGCCAGCAGTGAAGACGCGTCCACGCGGGGGTTTGACGAAAAACTGTTTTTT. The rearrangement joins TRBV2 to TRBJ1-4, with D tentatively TRBD1 (5 bases). V was pared by 1 base and J by 8 bases, with 23 bases between. CDR3 length: 18 residues. CDR1 SNHLY and CDR2 FYNNEI come from the germline V gene.

In its sample, this clonotype was seen many times. The chain links TRBV27 to TRBJ2-2, with D possibly TRBD2 on 7 matching bases. Germline values: CDR1 MNHEY, CDR2 SMNVEV (reference sequence). The CDR3 loop spans 16 amino acids. The V end lost 6 bases, the J end lost 1 base, and 15 bases lay between the germline ends. The CDR3 nucleotides are TGTGCCAGCAGACTTGGCGGGGGCCGGAACACCGGGGAGCTGTTTTTT. It encodes CASRLGGGRNTGELFF.

The rearrangement links TRBV5-1 to TRBJ1-2; unclear D gene. CDR1 and CDR2 (germline): SGHRS, YFSETQ. The CDR3 runs 15 residues. Trimming cost V 0 bases and J 0 bases, with 9 bases left between them. CDR3 coding DNA: TGCGCCAGCAGCTTGGGTACAGCCTCTAACTATGGCTACACCTTC. It encodes CASSLGTASNYGYTF.

This clonotype was counted ten times or more. This chain joins TRBV11-2 and TRBJ1-1, with D possibly being TRBD1 (6 bases). This CDR3 has 14 amino acids. Trimming removed 6 bases at V and 4 bases at J, with 15 bases between. Germline V gene lookup returns CDR1 SGHAT and CDR2 FQNNGV. DNA for the CDR3: TGTGCCAGCAGGGGGGGCCTGCGGAGCACTGAAGCTTTCTTT. Its protein product is CASRGGLRSTEAFF.